This paragraph covers one TCR beta chain sequence. The record originates from a study of T cell changes during pregnancy in multiple sclerosis. The CDR3 length is 15 residues. Germline loops: CDR1 SGHRS, CDR2 YFSETQ. J was trimmed by 4 bases and V by 1 base; bases with no gene match: 7. TCRdb's table, derived via immunoSEQ multiplex PCR, lists solely in-frame clones and lacks some. The table includes tens of thousands of clones, about 90% detected once. The specimen was peripheral blood, collected in the first trimester of pregnancy. The chain has TRBV5-1 and TRBJ1-2; 7 positions agree with TRBD1. The clonotype comes from a female donor with multiple sclerosis, enrolled in a pregnancy study. CDR3 bases: TGCGCCAGCAGCTTGTCCGGGACAGCTATCTATGGCTACACCTTC. Translation gives CASSLSGTAIYGYTF. The entire variable domain, with the rest obtained from reference TRBV5-1 and TRBJ1-2, is as follows: KAGVTQTPRYLIKTRGQQVTLSCSPISGHRSVSWYQQTPGQGLQFLFEYFSETQRNKGNFPGRFSGRQFSNSRSEMNVSTLELGDSALYLCASSLSGTAIYGYTFGSGTRLTVV.